This is a list of T cell receptor beta chains from one sample in a study of early T cells in non-severe SARS-CoV-2 infection. TCRdb redid the calling of the 5' RACE reads with MiXCR, one entry per CDR3 protein. The sample lists under 85,000 distinct CDR3 sequences, approximately 10% occurring once. The input for sequencing was whole blood, taken at baseline. The receptors come from an adult who was a healthcare worker with PCR-confirmed SARS-CoV-2 infection or an uninfected control (not recorded which). Each CDR3 is given with its conserved first and last residue. The order of the fields is V gene, J gene, CDR3 protein.

TRBV30	TRBJ2-7	CAWRWGFLGEQYF
TRBV20-1	TRBJ1-2	CSAREARYGYTF
TRBV7-6	TRBJ2-7	CASSPSPAYEQYF
TRBV7-9	TRBJ2-7	CASSPLARSYEQYF
TRBV7-2	TRBJ1-6	CASSLAGGADSPLHF
TRBV11-2	TRBJ2-1	CASSLTTSVIIIDNEQFF
TRBV12-3/TRBV12-4	TRBJ1-6	CASSLDRSPLHF
TRBV12-3/TRBV12-4	TRBJ2-2	CASSPISGGTGELFF
TRBV7-2	TRBJ1-1	CASSLMALGDTEAFF
TRBV5-4	TRBJ2-1	CASIDRGGLVSNEQFF
TRBV20-1	TRBJ2-5	CSARRGLEETQYF
TRBV29-1	TRBJ1-1	CSVDRGMNTEAFF
TRBV7-8	TRBJ2-7	CASSLYVGLADTYEQYF
TRBV3-1	TRBJ2-7	CASSQDAGSYEQYF
TRBV24-1	TRBJ2-1	CATSDSTPPSSYNEQFF
TRBV20-1	TRBJ2-7	CSARQGPYEQYF
TRBV6-6	TRBJ2-7	CASIGGGGQYF
TRBV5-1	TRBJ1-5	CASRFDMDQPQHF
TRBV18	TRBJ2-1	CASSPTSGFYNEQFF
TRBV29-1	TRBJ2-7	CSVAGQVSYEQYF
TRBV10-3	TRBJ2-1	CAISGRGSRTYNEQFF
TRBV7-9	TRBJ1-5	CASSLIDRGPQHF
TRBV20-1	TRBJ2-7	CSASDTGTPSTPGEQYF
TRBV7-2	TRBJ2-1	CASSSGLAGVERFF
TRBV12-3/TRBV12-4	TRBJ2-7	CASRTDKAYEQYF
TRBV9	TRBJ2-1	CASSGDRGEQFF
TRBV6-5	TRBJ1-4	CASSEQGGTNEKLFF
TRBV11-2	TRBJ2-7	CASSPGWTDEQYF
TRBV4-1	TRBJ1-3	CASSQGGQGYGNTIYF
TRBV11-2	TRBJ1-1	CASSRDRTEAFF
TRBV18	TRBJ2-7	CASSPSRDRGPLFYEQYF
TRBV19	TRBJ2-7	CASSISIFGDYEQYF
TRBV6-2/TRBV6-3	TRBJ2-7	CASSGQGKREQYF
TRBV20-1	TRBJ2-7	CSAAGQGYYEQYF
TRBV2	TRBJ2-1	CASRLWETRFF
TRBV5-1	TRBJ2-7	CASSLGAGVYYEQYF
TRBV6-2/TRBV6-3	TRBJ2-1	CASRDSRDNEQFF
TRBV19	TRBJ1-2	CASSAGGADYGYTF
TRBV5-6	TRBJ2-7	CASSLTGPGEQYF
TRBV6-6	TRBJ2-1	CASSYGQGAANEQFF
TRBV29-1	TRBJ1-1	CSVETRWNTEAFF
TRBV12-3/TRBV12-4	TRBJ2-2	CASSLGLAGGLNTGELFF
TRBV18	TRBJ1-4	CASSPPGQINEKLFF
TRBV7-2	TRBJ2-5	CASSLVAGGETQYF
TRBV4-2	TRBJ2-2	CACSPTLGSDTGELFF